The present entry profiles one T cell receptor (beta chain) with its context. The CDR3 is 14 amino acids. CDR1 is SGHRS and CDR2 is YFSETQ in the germline V gene. Trimming cost V 4 bases and J 3 bases; bases outside gene matches: 7. The sample originates from a study of human versus mouse CDR3 diversity and MHC coevolution. The table came from immunoSEQ multiplex PCR; TCRdb's copy has only in-frame clones and leaves some out. The sample includes about 81,000 clones, about 93% seen only once; the top ten take approximately 1.4%. The specimen was naive CD4+ T cells from blood. Subset given: CD45RO-negative CD62L-positive naive CD4 T cells. This sequence originates from a person between 25 and 69 years old in good health. The chain joins TRBV5-1 to TRBJ2-7, with 7 bases lining up with TRBD1. CDR3 sequence reads: CASSLSGTDYEQYF. Written as DNA, the CDR3 is TGCGCCAGCAGCCTATCCGGGACAGACTACGAGCAGTACTTC.